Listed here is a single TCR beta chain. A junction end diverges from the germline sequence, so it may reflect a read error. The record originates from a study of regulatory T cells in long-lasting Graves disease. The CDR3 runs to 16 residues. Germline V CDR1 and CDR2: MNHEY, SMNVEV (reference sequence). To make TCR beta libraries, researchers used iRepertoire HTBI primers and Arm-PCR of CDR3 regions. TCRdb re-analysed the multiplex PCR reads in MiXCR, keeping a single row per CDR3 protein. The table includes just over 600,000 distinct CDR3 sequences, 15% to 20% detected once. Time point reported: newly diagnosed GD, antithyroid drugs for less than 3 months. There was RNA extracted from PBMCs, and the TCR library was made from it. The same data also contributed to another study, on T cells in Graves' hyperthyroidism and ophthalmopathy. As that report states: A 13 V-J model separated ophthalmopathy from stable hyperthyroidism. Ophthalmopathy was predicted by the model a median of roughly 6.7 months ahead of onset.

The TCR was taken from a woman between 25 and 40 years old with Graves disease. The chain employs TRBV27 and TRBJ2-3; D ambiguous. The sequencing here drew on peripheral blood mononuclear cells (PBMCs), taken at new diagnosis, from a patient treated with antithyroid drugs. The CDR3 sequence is CASSWGLPFGTDRQYF. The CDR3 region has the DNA TGTGCCAGCAGTTGGGGTCTCCCCTTTGGCACAGATAGGCAGTATTTT.